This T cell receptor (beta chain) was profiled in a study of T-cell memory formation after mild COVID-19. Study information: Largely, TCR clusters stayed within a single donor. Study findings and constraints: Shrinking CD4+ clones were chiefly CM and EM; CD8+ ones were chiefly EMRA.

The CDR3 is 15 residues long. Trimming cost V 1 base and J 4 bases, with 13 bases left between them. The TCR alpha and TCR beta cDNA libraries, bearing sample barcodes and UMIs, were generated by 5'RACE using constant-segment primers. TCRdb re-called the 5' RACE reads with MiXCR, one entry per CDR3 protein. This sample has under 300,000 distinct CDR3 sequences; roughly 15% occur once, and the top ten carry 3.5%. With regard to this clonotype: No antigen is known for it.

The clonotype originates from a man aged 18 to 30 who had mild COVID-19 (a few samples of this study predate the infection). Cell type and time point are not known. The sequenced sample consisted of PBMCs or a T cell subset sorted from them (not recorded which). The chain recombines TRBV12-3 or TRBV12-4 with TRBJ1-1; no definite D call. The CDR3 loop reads CASSLEGAAGTEAFF. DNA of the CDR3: TGTGCCAGCAGTTTAGAGGGAGCAGCGGGCACTGAAGCTTTCTTT.